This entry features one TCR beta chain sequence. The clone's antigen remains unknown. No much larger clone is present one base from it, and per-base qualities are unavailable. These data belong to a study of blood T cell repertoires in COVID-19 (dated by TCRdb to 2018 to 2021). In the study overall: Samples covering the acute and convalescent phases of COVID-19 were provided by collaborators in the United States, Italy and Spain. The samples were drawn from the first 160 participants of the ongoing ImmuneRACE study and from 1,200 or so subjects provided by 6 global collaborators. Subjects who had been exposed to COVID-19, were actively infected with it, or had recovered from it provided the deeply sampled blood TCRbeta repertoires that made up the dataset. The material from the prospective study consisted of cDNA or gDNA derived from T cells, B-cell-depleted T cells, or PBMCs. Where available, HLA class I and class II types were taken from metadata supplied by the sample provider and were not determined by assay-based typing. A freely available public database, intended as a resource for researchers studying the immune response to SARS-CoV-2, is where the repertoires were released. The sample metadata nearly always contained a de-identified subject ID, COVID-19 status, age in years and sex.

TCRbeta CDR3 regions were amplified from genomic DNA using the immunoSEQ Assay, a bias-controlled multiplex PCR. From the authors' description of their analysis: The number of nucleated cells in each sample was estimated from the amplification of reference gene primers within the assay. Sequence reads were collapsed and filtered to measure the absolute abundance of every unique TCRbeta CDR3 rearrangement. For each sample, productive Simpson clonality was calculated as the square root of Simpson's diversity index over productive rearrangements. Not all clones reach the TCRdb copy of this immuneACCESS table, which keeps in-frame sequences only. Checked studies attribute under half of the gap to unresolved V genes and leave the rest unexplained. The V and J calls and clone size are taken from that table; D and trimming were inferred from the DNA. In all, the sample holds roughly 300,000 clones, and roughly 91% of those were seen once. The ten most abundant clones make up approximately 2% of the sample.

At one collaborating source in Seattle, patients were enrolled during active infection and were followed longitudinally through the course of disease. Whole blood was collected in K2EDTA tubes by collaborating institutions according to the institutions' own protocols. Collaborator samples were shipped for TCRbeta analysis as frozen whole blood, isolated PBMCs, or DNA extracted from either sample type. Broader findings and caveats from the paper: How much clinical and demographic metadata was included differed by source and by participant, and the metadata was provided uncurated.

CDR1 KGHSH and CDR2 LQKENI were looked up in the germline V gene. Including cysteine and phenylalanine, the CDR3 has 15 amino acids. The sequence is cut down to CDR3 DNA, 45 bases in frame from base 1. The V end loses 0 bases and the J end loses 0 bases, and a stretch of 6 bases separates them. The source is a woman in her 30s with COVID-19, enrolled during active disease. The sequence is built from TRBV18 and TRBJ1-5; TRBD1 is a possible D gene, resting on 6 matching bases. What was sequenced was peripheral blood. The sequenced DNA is TGTGCCAGCTCACCACCGGGGGCTAGCAATCAGCCCCAGCATTTT. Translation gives CASSPPGASNQPQHF.